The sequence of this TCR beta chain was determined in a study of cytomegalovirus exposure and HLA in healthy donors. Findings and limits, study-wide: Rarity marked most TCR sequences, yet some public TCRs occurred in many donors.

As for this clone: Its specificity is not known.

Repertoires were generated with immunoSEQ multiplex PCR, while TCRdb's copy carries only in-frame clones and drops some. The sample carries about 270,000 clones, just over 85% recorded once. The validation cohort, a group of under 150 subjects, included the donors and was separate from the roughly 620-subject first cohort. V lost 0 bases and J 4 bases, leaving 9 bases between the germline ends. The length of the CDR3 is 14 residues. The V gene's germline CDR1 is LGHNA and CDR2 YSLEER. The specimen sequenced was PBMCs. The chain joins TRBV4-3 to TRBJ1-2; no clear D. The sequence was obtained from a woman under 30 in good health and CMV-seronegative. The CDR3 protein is CASSQDRNSYGYTF. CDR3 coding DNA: TGCGCCAGCAGCCAAGATCGGAACAGCTATGGCTACACCTTC.